The sequence of this T cell receptor (delta chain) was determined in a study of Vδ1+ human thymocytes. General study results and limits: Many TRG clonotypes were shared between donors; TRD repertoires were essentially private. Thymic delta-chain repertoires held about 20% Vdelta2 sequences and few Vdelta3, despite high sort purity. Highly polyclonal TRG and TRD repertoires with Gaussian CDR3 length distributions appeared in thymus.

V was shortened by 1 base and J by 8 bases, with 17 bases between the two germline ends. The CDR3 runs 15 residues. Per the germline V gene, CDR1 is TSWWSYY and CDR2 is QGS. Points on this clone: Its antigen is unknown.

RNA was extracted from the cells and then reverse transcribed. CDR3 amplicons came from multiplex PCR with pooled V-gene forward and constant-region reverse primers. TCRdb reapplied CATT to the multiplex PCR reads. Seen here are over 45,000 delta-chain clones, less than 20% observed once, and the top ten hold about 0.5%. Thymocytes were sorted as CD3+ TCRVdelta1+ TCRVdelta2- after alphabeta T cell depletion. Sorted Vdelta1+ thymocytes were about 96% to 99.6% pure. The chain recombines TRDV1 with TRDJ1; D gene unclear. Sequencing was carried out using Vdelta1+ gamma-delta thymocytes from the thymus. Subset specified: FACS-sorted CD3+ TCRalphabeta- TCRVdelta1+ TCRVdelta2- thymocytes. This sequence was found in a boy in the first two years of life who had congenital heart surgery. CDR3 sequence: CALGERPVLYLKLIF. CDR3 bases: TGTGCTCTTGGGGAACGTCCGGTACTGTACCTCAAACTCATCTTT.